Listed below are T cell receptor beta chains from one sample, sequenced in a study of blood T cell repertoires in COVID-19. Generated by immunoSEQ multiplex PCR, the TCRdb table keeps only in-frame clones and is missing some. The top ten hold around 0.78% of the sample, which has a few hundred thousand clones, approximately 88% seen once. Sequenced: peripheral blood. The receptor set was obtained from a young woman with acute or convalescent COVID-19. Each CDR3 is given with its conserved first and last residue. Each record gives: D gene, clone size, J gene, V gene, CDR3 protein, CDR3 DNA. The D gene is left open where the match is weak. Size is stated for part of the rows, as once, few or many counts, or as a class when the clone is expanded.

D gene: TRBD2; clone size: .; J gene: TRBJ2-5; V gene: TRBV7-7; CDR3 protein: CASSLAPPGLAGQETQYF; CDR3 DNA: TGTGCTAGCAGCTTAGCGCCCCCGGGACTAGCGGGGCAAGAGACCCAGTACTTC
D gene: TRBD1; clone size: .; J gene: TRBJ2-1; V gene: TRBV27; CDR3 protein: CASSVTGGGEQFF; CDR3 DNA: TGTGCCAGCAGTGTAACAGGGGGCGGTGAGCAGTTCTTC
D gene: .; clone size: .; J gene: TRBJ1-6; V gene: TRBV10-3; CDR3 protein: CAISAQYNSPLHF; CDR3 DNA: TGTGCCATCAGTGCGCAGTATAATTCACCCCTCCACTTT
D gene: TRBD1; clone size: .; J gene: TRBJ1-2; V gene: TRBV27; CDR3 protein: CASSSPGTANYGYTF; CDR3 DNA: TGTGCCAGCAGTTCCCCCGGGACAGCAAACTATGGCTACACCTTC
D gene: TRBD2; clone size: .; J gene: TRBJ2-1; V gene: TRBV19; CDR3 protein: CASSIWGLAGINEQFF; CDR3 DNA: TGTGCCAGTAGTATTTGGGGACTAGCGGGGATCAATGAGCAGTTCTTC
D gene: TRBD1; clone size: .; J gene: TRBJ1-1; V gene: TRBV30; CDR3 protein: CAWGRQGGEAFF; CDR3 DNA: TGTGCCTGGGGACGACAGGGGGGTGAAGCTTTCTTT
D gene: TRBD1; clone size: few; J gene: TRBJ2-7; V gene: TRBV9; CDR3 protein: CASSAGQGASYEQYF; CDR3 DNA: TGTGCCAGCAGCGCGGGACAGGGGGCTTCCTACGAGCAGTACTTC
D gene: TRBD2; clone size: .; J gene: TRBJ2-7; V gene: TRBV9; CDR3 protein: CASSVDPSGSPVTYF; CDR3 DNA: TGTGCCAGCAGCGTAGACCCTAGCGGGAGCCCCGTTACGTACTTC
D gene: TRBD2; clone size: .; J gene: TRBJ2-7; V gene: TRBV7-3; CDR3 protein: CASSLKAGEGYEQYF; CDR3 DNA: TGTGCCAGCAGCTTAAAGGCGGGAGAGGGCTACGAGCAGTACTTC
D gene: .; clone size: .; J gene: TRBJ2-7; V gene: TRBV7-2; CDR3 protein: CASSSSGGYEQYF; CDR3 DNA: TGTGCCAGCAGCTCATCAGGAGGCTACGAGCAGTACTTC
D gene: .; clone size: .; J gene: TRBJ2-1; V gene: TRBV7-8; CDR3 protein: CASSGRSSYNEQFF; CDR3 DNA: TGTGCCAGCAGCGGAAGGAGCTCCTACAATGAGCAGTTCTTC
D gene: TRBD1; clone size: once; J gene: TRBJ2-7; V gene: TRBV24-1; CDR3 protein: CATSEGTGGSSGEQYF; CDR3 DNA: TGTGCCACCAGTGAGGGGACAGGGGGATCCTCGGGTGAGCAGTACTTC
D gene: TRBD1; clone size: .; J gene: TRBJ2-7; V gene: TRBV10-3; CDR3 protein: CAISVLTTGDEQYF; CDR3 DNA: TGTGCCATCAGTGTCCTGACGACAGGGGATGAGCAGTACTTC
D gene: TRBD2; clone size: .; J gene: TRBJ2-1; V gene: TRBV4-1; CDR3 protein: CASSQDMLAGAYNEQFF; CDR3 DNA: TGCGCCAGCAGCCAAGATATGCTAGCGGGGGCCTACAATGAGCAGTTCTTC
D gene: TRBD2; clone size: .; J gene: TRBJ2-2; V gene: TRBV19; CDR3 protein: CASNLLAGSTGELFF; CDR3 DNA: TGTGCCAGTAACCTCCTAGCGGGGAGCACCGGGGAGCTGTTTTTT
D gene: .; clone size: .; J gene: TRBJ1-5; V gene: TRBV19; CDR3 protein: CASSIDLPPQPQHF; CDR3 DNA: TGTGCCAGTAGTATAGATCTCCCCCCTCAGCCCCAGCATTTT
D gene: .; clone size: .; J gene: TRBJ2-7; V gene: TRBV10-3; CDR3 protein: CAISDLSYEQYF; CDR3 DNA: TGTGCCATCAGTGATTTATCTTACGAGCAGTACTTC
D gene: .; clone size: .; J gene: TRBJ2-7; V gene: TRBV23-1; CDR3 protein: CASSRDNSYEQYF; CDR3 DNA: TGCGCCAGCAGCCGGGACAACTCCTACGAGCAGTACTTC
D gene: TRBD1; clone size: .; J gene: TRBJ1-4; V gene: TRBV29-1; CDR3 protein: CSVRQQGSIEKLFF; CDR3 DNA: TGCAGCGTTAGGCAACAGGGGTCGATTGAAAAACTGTTTTTT
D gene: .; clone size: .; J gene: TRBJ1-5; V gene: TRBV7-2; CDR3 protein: CASSRSGGNQPQHF; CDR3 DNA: TGTGCCAGCAGCCGGTCGGGGGGCAATCAGCCCCAGCATTTT
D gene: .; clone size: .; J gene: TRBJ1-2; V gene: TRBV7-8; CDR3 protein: CASLGGLDYGYTF; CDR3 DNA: TGTGCCAGCTTAGGGGGTTTAGACTATGGCTACACCTTC
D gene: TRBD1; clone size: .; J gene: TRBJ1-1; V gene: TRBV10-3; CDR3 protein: CAITPGQGRTEAFF; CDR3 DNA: TGTGCCATCACCCCTGGACAGGGGCGCACTGAAGCTTTCTTT
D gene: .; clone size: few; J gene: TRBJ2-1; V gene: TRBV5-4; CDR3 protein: CASSSTYNEQFF; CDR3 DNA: TGTGCCAGCAGCTCCACTTACAATGAGCAGTTCTTC
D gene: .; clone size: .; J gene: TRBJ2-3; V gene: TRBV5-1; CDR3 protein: CASSPFNNPDTQYF; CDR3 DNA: TGCGCCAGCAGCCCCTTTAACAACCCAGATACGCAGTATTTT
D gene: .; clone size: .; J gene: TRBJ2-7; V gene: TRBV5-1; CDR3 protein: CASSTSLQGSEQYF; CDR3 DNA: TGCGCCAGCAGCACTTCCTTACAGGGTAGCGAGCAGTACTTC
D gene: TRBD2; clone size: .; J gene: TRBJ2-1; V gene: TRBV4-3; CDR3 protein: CASSRSLGLAGGTKVNEQFF; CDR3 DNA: TGCGCCAGCAGCCGCTCCCTGGGACTAGCGGGAGGAACCAAGGTAAATGAGCAGTTCTTC
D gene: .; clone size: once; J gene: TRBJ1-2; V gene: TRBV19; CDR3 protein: CASSIGGVRDYGYTF; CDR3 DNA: TGTGCCAGTAGTATCGGGGGGGTTAGGGACTATGGCTACACCTTC
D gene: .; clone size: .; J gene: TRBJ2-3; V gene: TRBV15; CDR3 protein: CATSKARGSRGADTQYF; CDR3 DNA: TGTGCCACCAGCAAGGCCAGGGGCTCTCGGGGCGCAGATACGCAGTATTTT
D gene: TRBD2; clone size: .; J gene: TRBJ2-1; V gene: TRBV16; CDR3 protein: CASSQYTSGSLSSYNEQFF; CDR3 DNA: TGTGCCAGCAGCCAATATACTAGCGGGAGCCTAAGCTCCTACAATGAGCAGTTCTTC
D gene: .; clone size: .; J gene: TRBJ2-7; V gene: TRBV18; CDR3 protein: CASSQERYEQYF; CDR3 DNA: TGTGCCAGCTCACAAGAGCGGTACGAGCAGTACTTC
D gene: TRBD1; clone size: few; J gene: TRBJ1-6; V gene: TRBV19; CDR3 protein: CASRSGQGALCNSPLHF; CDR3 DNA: TGTGCCAGTAGATCTGGACAGGGGGCCCTGTGTAATTCACCCCTCCACTTT
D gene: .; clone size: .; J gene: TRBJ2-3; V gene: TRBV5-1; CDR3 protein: CASSLDWDTQYF; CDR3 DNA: TGCGCCAGCAGCTTGGACTGGGATACGCAGTATTTT
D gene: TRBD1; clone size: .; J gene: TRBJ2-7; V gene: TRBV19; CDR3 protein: CASRRTGLSYEQYF; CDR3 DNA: TGTGCCAGTAGACGGACAGGTCTGTCCTACGAGCAGTACTTC
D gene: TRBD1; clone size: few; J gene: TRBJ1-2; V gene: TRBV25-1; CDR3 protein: CASSESGTGGTYGYTF; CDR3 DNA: TGTGCCAGCAGTGAATCTGGGACAGGGGGGACCTATGGCTACACCTTC
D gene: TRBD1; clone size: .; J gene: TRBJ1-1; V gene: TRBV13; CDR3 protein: CASSLRQGYNEAFF; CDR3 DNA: TGTGCCAGCAGCTTACGACAGGGATACAATGAAGCTTTCTTT
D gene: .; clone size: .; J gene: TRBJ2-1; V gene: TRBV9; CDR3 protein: CASSVTGVAYNEQFF; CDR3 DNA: TGTGCCAGCAGCGTAACGGGAGTGGCCTACAATGAGCAGTTCTTC
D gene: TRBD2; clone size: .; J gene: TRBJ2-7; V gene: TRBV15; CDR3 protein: CATPLMGVTSGRSEQYF; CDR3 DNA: TGTGCCACCCCTCTTATGGGAGTGACTAGCGGGAGAAGCGAGCAGTACTTC
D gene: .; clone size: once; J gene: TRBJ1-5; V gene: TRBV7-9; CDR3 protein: CASGQGNNQPQHF; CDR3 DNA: TGTGCCAGTGGCCAGGGGAATAACCAGCCCCAGCATTTT
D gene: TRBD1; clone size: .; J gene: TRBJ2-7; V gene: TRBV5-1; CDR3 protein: CASRAPGQRYEQYF; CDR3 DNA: TGCGCCAGCAGGGCACCGGGACAGCGCTACGAGCAGTACTTC
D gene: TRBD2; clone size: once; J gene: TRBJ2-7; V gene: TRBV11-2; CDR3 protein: CASSVRLAGVSYEQYF; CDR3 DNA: TGTGCCAGCAGCGTAAGACTAGCGGGAGTCTCCTACGAGCAGTACTTC
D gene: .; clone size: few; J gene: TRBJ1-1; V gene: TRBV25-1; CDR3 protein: CASSESRTHTEAFF; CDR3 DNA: TGTGCCAGCAGTGAATCCAGGACTCACACTGAAGCTTTCTTT
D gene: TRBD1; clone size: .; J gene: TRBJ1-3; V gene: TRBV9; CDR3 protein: CASSVGTGGDSGNTIYF; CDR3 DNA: TGTGCCAGCAGCGTAGGAACAGGGGGTGACTCTGGAAACACCATATATTTT
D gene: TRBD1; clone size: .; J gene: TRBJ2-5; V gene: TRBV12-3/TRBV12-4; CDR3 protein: CARQGQETQYF; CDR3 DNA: TGTGCCAGACAGGGGCAAGAGACCCAGTACTTC
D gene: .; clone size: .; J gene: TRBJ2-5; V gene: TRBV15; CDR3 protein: CATSNGLQETQYF; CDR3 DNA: TGTGCCACCAGCAATGGACTCCAAGAGACCCAGTACTTC
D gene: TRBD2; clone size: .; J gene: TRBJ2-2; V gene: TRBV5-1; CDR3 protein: CASSALAGGIGELFF; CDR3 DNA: TGCGCCAGCAGCGCTCTAGCGGGAGGAATCGGGGAGCTGTTTTTT
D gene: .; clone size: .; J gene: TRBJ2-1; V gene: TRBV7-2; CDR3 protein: CASSLAGIEQFF; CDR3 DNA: TGTGCCAGCAGCTTAGCGGGCATTGAGCAGTTCTTC
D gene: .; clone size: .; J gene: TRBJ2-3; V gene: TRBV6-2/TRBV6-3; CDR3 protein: CASSYDYKATDTQYF; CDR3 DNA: TGTGCCAGCAGTTACGATTATAAAGCCACAGATACGCAGTATTTT
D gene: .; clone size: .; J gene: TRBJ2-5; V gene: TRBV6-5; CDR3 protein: CASSDTSFQETQYF; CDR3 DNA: TGTGCCAGCAGCGATACTAGTTTCCAAGAGACCCAGTACTTC
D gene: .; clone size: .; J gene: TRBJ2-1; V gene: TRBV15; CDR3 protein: CATSRDGRVEQFF; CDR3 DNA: TGTGCCACCAGCAGAGATGGCAGGGTTGAGCAGTTCTTC
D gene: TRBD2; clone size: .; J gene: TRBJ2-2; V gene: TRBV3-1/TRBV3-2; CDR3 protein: CASTPGLAKNTGELFF; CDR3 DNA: TGTGCCAGCACCCCGGGACTAGCGAAGAACACCGGGGAGCTGTTTTTT
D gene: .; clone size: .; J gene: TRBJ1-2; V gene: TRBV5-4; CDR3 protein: CASSLTGQNYGYTF; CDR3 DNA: TGTGCCAGCAGCCTCACGGGACAAAACTATGGCTACACCTTC
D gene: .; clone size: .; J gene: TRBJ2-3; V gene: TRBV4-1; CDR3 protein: CASSQVQWDTQYF; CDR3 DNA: TGCGCCAGCAGCCAAGTTCAGTGGGATACGCAGTATTTT
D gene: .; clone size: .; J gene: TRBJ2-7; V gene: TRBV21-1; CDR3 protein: CARQQKDRNSYEQYF; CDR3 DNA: TGTGCCAGGCAACAAAAAGACAGAAACTCCTACGAGCAGTACTTC
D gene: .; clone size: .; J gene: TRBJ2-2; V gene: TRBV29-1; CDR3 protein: CSGRVQPGTGELFF; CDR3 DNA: TGCAGCGGGCGGGTACAACCGGGCACCGGGGAGCTGTTTTTT
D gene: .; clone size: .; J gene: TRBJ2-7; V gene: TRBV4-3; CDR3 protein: CASSQDLRGRYEQYF; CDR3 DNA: TGCGCCAGCAGCCAAGATCTCCGGGGGAGGTACGAGCAGTACTTC
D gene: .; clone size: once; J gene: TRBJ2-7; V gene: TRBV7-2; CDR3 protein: CASSLPLRGFSYEQYF; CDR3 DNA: TGTGCCAGCAGCCTACCCCTGCGGGGATTTTCCTACGAGCAGTACTTC
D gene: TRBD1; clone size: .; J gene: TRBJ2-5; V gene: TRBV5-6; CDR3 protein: CASSPGQGETQYF; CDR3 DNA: TGTGCCAGCAGCCCCGGACAGGGAGAGACCCAGTACTTC
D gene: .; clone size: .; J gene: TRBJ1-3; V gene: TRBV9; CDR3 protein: CASSVDGGFGNTIYF; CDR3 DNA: TGTGCCAGCAGCGTAGACGGGGGGTTTGGAAACACCATATATTTT
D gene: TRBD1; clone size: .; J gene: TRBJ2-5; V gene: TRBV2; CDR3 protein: CASRQGAYETQYF; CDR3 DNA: TGTGCCAGCAGGCAGGGGGCGTATGAGACCCAGTACTTC
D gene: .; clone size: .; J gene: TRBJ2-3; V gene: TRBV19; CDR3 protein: CASSRGPTDTQYF; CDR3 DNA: TGTGCCAGTAGTAGGGGCCCCACAGATACGCAGTATTTT